Each of the 4 T cell receptor beta chains below was sequenced from the same sample in a study of T cells in women clearing cervical HPV infection. The protocol was immunoSEQ multiplex PCR, while the TCRdb copy is restricted to in-frame clones and leaves out a portion. Recorded for this sample: about 35,000 clones. The sequenced material came from blood buffy coat. The receptor set was obtained from a woman aged 18 to 69 with a cervical HPV16 infection that either progressed to CIN3+ or cleared (not recorded which).

As for this clone: The read ends 3 residues early relative to the CDR3; the germline J gene fills the gap. The chain joins TRBV20-1 to TRBJ2-7; TRBD2 aligns across 9 bases. The CDR3 runs to 13 residues. The V segment lost 5 bases and the J segment 2 bases; nucleotides outside the gene matches: 4. CDR1 and CDR2 from the germline V gene are DFQATT and SNEGSKA (reference sequence). The sequenced part of the CDR3 DNA is TGCAGTGCTGAGACTAGCGGCACCTACGAG. Translating gives CSAETSGTYE. The CDR3 reads in full as CSAETSGTYEQYF.

Details on this clone: From the germline J gene comes the end of the CDR3, since the read stops 3 residues before it. Other DNA sequences in the same sample also yield this CDR3. V and J are TRBV18 and TRBJ1-2, with a weak D call TRBD1 (5 bases). There are 16 residues in the CDR3. Germline CDR1 is KGHSH and CDR2 is LQKENI. The CDR3: CASSPEIRARTDTYTF. CDR3 bases read: TGTGCCAGCTCACCGGAAATCAGGGCCCGTACAGATACC.

As for this clone: The CDR3 goes on 3 residues after the read ends, and that part is filled in from the germline J gene. The chain recombines TRBV5-1 with TRBJ1-5; D call uncertain. This CDR3 spans 15 amino acids. V lost 0 bases and J lost 2, with 9 bases in between. The V gene's germline CDR1 is SGHRS and CDR2 YFSETQ. The CDR3 is CASSLEPGRNQPQHF. The sequenced part of the CDR3 DNA is TGCGCCAGCAGCTTGGAACCAGGCCGCAATCAGCCC.

On this clone itself: The CDR3 goes on 3 residues after the read ends, and that part is filled in from the germline J gene. The chain combines TRBV2 with TRBJ2-2; perhaps TRBD1 as D (6 bases). The CDR3 contains 14 residues. Germline assignment: CDR1 SNHLY and CDR2 FYNNEI. CDR3: CASKTDRSPSPLFF. The covered CDR3 bases are TGTGCCAGCAAGACGGACAGATCCCCTTCACCG. Using reference TRBV2 and TRBJ2-2 for the parts outside the CDR3, the full variable domain is EPEVTQTPSHQVTQMGQEVILRCVPISNHLYFYWYRQILGQKVEFLVSFYNNEISEKSEIFDDQFSVERPDGSNFTLKIRSTKLEDSAMYFCASKTDRSPSPLFFGEGSRLTVL.